This TCR beta chain was identified during a study of response to subunit inactivated influenza vaccine (dated by TCRdb to the late 2010s). Study-wide context: Deep quantitative profiling of the T cell receptor repertoire was used in the study to follow responses to a trivalent subunit inactivated influenza vaccine. Beyond this particular receptor, the publication reports: It was suggested by the authors that each seasonal influenza vaccination may recruit only a limited number of new T cells.

CDR1 and CDR2, looked up from the germline V gene (reference sequence), are LGHDT and YNNKEL. The CDR3 numbers 12 residues from cysteine through phenylalanine. Here the CDR3 DNA is all that survives: 36 bases in frame from base 1. Ends trimmed: V by 2 bases, J by 12 bases; bases unmatched to a gene: 3. This clonotype was counted ten times or more. Its antigen remains undetermined. No base quality values were provided; no much bigger clone lies one nucleotide off. The library came from RT-PCR. Sequenced using an Illumina HiSeq 2500. TCRdb itself trimmed the public reads at Q25 with fastp, ran MiXCR and retained productive beta chains. Merged by CDR3 protein, the rows form single entries marked with the most common genes and DNA. A total of hundreds of thousands of distinct CDR3 sequences appear in this sample, about an eighth of them only once. The ten largest clonotypes hold roughly a tenth of the sample.

Recombination connected TRBV3-1 to TRBJ2-1; 8 bases in the middle match TRBD1. Specimen: PBMCs from blood, collected on the day of vaccination. The clonotype comes from a man aged 50 or older who received an inactivated influenza vaccine. Donor details come from another sample of the same person, matched by shared clones. CDR3 loop: CASSQNDRGQFF. The sequence in DNA is TGTGCCAGCAGCCAAAACGACAGGGGGCAGTTCTTC.